This TCR beta chain originates from a study of OX40 agonist ivuxolimab in advanced cancers. The repertoire was sequenced with immunoSEQ multiplex PCR; TCRdb's copy has only in-frame clones and lacks some. The sample yields 65,000 to 90,000 clones, about four fifths seen once. The CDR3 extends over 15 amino acids. The germline CDR1 and CDR2 sequences are SGHTA and FQGNSA. Trimming pared 6 bases from V and 8 bases from J, leaving 19 bases between. This chain connects TRBV7-2 to TRBJ1-4; possibly TRBD1 for D (5 bases). The clonotype originates from an adult with an advanced solid tumor such as melanoma, head and neck, liver or kidney cancer. The source material was CD4+ or CD8+ T cells sorted from blood, sampled in a trial of the OX40 agonist ivuxolimab. As DNA, the CDR3 is TGTGCCAGCAGGCTCACAACCTCCTCAGGGGAAAAACTGTTTTTT. Its protein is CASRLTTSSGEKLFF.